The rows below give T cell receptor beta chains drawn from one sample of a study of regulatory T cells in long-lasting Graves disease. TCRdb fed the multiplex PCR reads into MiXCR, producing one record per CDR3 protein. The data contain about 500,000 distinct CDR3 sequences, 9.5% to 15% of them seen just once; the ten biggest clones take up roughly 8.9%. The sample also formed part of further work on T cells in Graves' hyperthyroidism and ophthalmopathy.

The specimen comprised peripheral blood mononuclear cells (PBMCs), sampled at new diagnosis, from a patient treated with antithyroid drugs. The source of these receptors is a woman between 25 and 40 years old with Graves disease. Both conserved end residues are part of each CDR3. Each record gives: J gene, D gene, clone size, V gene, CDR3 length, CDR3 DNA, CDR3 protein. A D gene is named only where the DNA matches it firmly. The listing skips clone size in some rows; elsewhere it reads once, few, many or a size class.

j_call: TRBJ1-1; d_call: .; clone_size: .; v_call: TRBV19; cdr3_length: 14; cdr3_nt: TGTGCCAGTAGTAATTCGTATCGGAACACTGAAGCTTTCTTT; cdr3_aa: CASSNSYRNTEAFF
j_call: TRBJ2-1; d_call: TRBD2; clone_size: many; v_call: TRBV5-1; cdr3_length: 16; cdr3_nt: TGCGCCAGCACCCTTCTAGCGGGAGGTTCCTACAATGAGCAGTTCTTC; cdr3_aa: CASTLLAGGSYNEQFF
j_call: TRBJ1-1; d_call: .; clone_size: many; v_call: TRBV18; cdr3_length: 14; cdr3_nt: TGTGCCAGCTCACCACAAGGATTGAACACTGAAGCTTTCTTT; cdr3_aa: CASSPQGLNTEAFF
j_call: TRBJ2-7; d_call: .; clone_size: many; v_call: TRBV5-1; cdr3_length: 14; cdr3_nt: TGCGCCAGCATGGTAGGTACTATCTCCTACGAGCAGTACTTC; cdr3_aa: CASMVGTISYEQYF
j_call: TRBJ2-7; d_call: .; clone_size: many; v_call: TRBV7-2; cdr3_length: 15; cdr3_nt: TGTGCCAGCAGCTTATCCTTTTCGGCCGAGGTCGAGCAGTACTTC; cdr3_aa: CASSLSFSAEVEQYF
j_call: TRBJ2-1; d_call: TRBD2; clone_size: many; v_call: TRBV2; cdr3_length: 16; cdr3_nt: TGTGCCAGCAGGACTAGCGGGAGACCCTATAACAATGAGCAGTTCTTC; cdr3_aa: CASRTSGRPYNNEQFF
j_call: TRBJ2-1; d_call: TRBD2; clone_size: many; v_call: TRBV19; cdr3_length: 16; cdr3_nt: TGTGCCAGTAGTATACTACTAGCGGCGGAGGGCAATGAGCAGTTCTTC; cdr3_aa: CASSILLAAEGNEQFF
j_call: TRBJ2-7; d_call: TRBD2; clone_size: many; v_call: TRBV12-3/TRBV12-4; cdr3_length: 12; cdr3_nt: TGTGCCAGCAACTCAGGGACTAGCGGGCAGTACTTC; cdr3_aa: CASNSGTSGQYF
j_call: TRBJ2-7; d_call: .; clone_size: many; v_call: TRBV7-9; cdr3_length: 14; cdr3_nt: TGTGCCAGCAGCCCCGAGTCCACCTCCTACGAGCAGTACTTC; cdr3_aa: CASSPESTSYEQYF
j_call: TRBJ2-1; d_call: TRBD2; clone_size: many; v_call: TRBV24-1; cdr3_length: 15; cdr3_nt: TGTGCCACCAGTGATAGCGGGAGGGCCGTCAATGAGCAGTTCTTC; cdr3_aa: CATSDSGRAVNEQFF
j_call: TRBJ2-7; d_call: .; clone_size: many; v_call: TRBV11-1; cdr3_length: 14; cdr3_nt: TGTGCCAGCAGCTTAACAGGGTGGGGGTACGAGCAGTACTTC; cdr3_aa: CASSLTGWGYEQYF
j_call: TRBJ2-3; d_call: .; clone_size: few; v_call: TRBV18; cdr3_length: 16; cdr3_nt: TGTGCCAGCTCACACCCTGAGGGGGAGGGCCAAGATACGCAGTATTTT; cdr3_aa: CASSHPEGEGQDTQYF
j_call: TRBJ1-2; d_call: TRBD1; clone_size: many; v_call: TRBV10-2; cdr3_length: 16; cdr3_nt: TGCGCCAGCAGTGAGACAGGGGGTCTGTCTAACTATGGCTACACCTTC; cdr3_aa: CASSETGGLSNYGYTF
j_call: TRBJ2-1; d_call: TRBD1; clone_size: many; v_call: TRBV6-2/TRBV6-3; cdr3_length: 15; cdr3_nt: TGTGCCAGCAGTTACGACAGGGGCCCCCGAAATGAGCAGTTCTTC; cdr3_aa: CASSYDRGPRNEQFF
j_call: TRBJ2-1; d_call: TRBD2; clone_size: .; v_call: TRBV11-2; cdr3_length: 19; cdr3_nt: TGTGCCAGCAGCTTACGGTCGTCTAGCGGGAGGAGCAGATACAATGAGCAGTTCTTC; cdr3_aa: CASSLRSSSGRSRYNEQFF
j_call: TRBJ2-1; d_call: TRBD2; clone_size: many; v_call: TRBV11-2; cdr3_length: 17; cdr3_nt: TGTGCCAGCAGCTCGGGGGGGGCGGGGTACTCCTACAATGAGCAGTTCTTC; cdr3_aa: CASSSGGAGYSYNEQFF
j_call: TRBJ1-3; d_call: .; clone_size: once; v_call: TRBV11-3; cdr3_length: 15; cdr3_nt: TGTGCCAGCAGCTTCAACAGGAACTCTGGAAACACCATATATTTT; cdr3_aa: CASSFNRNSGNTIYF
j_call: TRBJ2-7; d_call: TRBD2; clone_size: many; v_call: TRBV9; cdr3_length: 15; cdr3_nt: TGTGCCAGCAGCGTAGGAGTCACGGGGGGATACGAGCAGTACTTC; cdr3_aa: CASSVGVTGGYEQYF
j_call: TRBJ1-4; d_call: .; clone_size: .; v_call: TRBV7-9; cdr3_length: 13; cdr3_nt: TGTGCCAGCACCATATTGCCCCATGAAAAACTGTTTTTT; cdr3_aa: CASTILPHEKLFF
j_call: TRBJ2-7; d_call: .; clone_size: many; v_call: TRBV11-2; cdr3_length: 13; cdr3_nt: TGTGCCAGCAGCTCACTAGTCTTCTACGAGCAGTACTTC; cdr3_aa: CASSSLVFYEQYF
j_call: TRBJ2-7; d_call: .; clone_size: .; v_call: TRBV28; cdr3_length: 15; cdr3_nt: TGTGCCAGCAGTTTGGGCGGCTCGCAGGCCGACGAGCAGTACTTC; cdr3_aa: CASSLGGSQADEQYF
j_call: TRBJ2-5; d_call: .; clone_size: many; v_call: TRBV2; cdr3_length: 13; cdr3_nt: TGTACCAGCAGTGTAGTGTTTGGAGAGACCCAGTACTTC; cdr3_aa: CTSSVVFGETQYF
j_call: TRBJ2-7; d_call: TRBD2; clone_size: many; v_call: TRBV6-2/TRBV6-3; cdr3_length: 16; cdr3_nt: TGTGCCAGCAGTTACTCGGATAGCGGGACGGCGGCCGAGCAGTACTTC; cdr3_aa: CASSYSDSGTAAEQYF
j_call: TRBJ2-5; d_call: .; clone_size: many; v_call: TRBV12-3/TRBV12-4; cdr3_length: 13; cdr3_nt: TGTGCCAGCAGTTTCTCAGGGCTGGAGACCCAGTACTTC; cdr3_aa: CASSFSGLETQYF
j_call: TRBJ1-1; d_call: .; clone_size: many; v_call: TRBV5-1; cdr3_length: 14; cdr3_nt: TGCGCCAGCAGCCAAACAGGGTTGAACACTGAAGCTTTCTTT; cdr3_aa: CASSQTGLNTEAFF
j_call: TRBJ1-1; d_call: .; clone_size: many; v_call: TRBV12-3/TRBV12-4; cdr3_length: 13; cdr3_nt: TGTGCCAGCAGTTTCGACAGAAGGACTGAAGCTTTCTTT; cdr3_aa: CASSFDRRTEAFF
j_call: TRBJ1-1; d_call: .; clone_size: .; v_call: TRBV5-1; cdr3_length: 14; cdr3_nt: TGTGCCAGCAGCGTACTTGCAGGGGCCACTGAAGCTTTCTTT; cdr3_aa: CASSVLAGATEAFF
j_call: TRBJ1-1; d_call: TRBD1; clone_size: many; v_call: TRBV29-1; cdr3_length: 14; cdr3_nt: TGCAGCGTTGTGTGGACAGGGGAGAACACTGAAGCTTTCTTT; cdr3_aa: CSVVWTGENTEAFF
j_call: TRBJ2-1; d_call: TRBD2; clone_size: many; v_call: TRBV6-1; cdr3_length: 15; cdr3_nt: TGTGCCAGCAGTCCGCTAGCGGGGGCGAGGTCTGAGCAGTTCTTC; cdr3_aa: CASSPLAGARSEQFF
j_call: TRBJ1-1; d_call: .; clone_size: many; v_call: TRBV10-1; cdr3_length: 13; cdr3_nt: TGCGCCAGCAGTACCGGACAGTACACTGAAGCTTTCTTT; cdr3_aa: CASSTGQYTEAFF
j_call: TRBJ1-1; d_call: TRBD1; clone_size: many; v_call: TRBV15; cdr3_length: 18; cdr3_nt: TGTGCCACCAGCGGCGAGCGGGACAGGGGGCTCTCGGGCACTGAAGCTTTCTTT; cdr3_aa: CATSGERDRGLSGTEAFF
j_call: TRBJ2-1; d_call: TRBD2; clone_size: .; v_call: TRBV20-1; cdr3_length: 16; cdr3_nt: TGCAGTGCTAATGCCCCAGGTATTAGCGGGAGCAATGAGCAGTTCTTC; cdr3_aa: CSANAPGISGSNEQFF
j_call: TRBJ1-1; d_call: TRBD1; clone_size: many; v_call: TRBV19; cdr3_length: 16; cdr3_nt: TGTGCCAGTAGTAAACAGGGGGCGCGGGTGAACACTGAAGCTTTCTTT; cdr3_aa: CASSKQGARVNTEAFF
j_call: TRBJ2-1; d_call: TRBD2; clone_size: few; v_call: TRBV20-1; cdr3_length: 14; cdr3_nt: TGCAGTGCCCCGGGACTAGCGGGAACCTATGAGCAGTTCTTC; cdr3_aa: CSAPGLAGTYEQFF
j_call: TRBJ2-1; d_call: TRBD1; clone_size: few; v_call: TRBV29-1; cdr3_length: 14; cdr3_nt: TGCAGCGTTGAGCCGTCAGGGGGCTTTTATGAGCAGTTCTTC; cdr3_aa: CSVEPSGGFYEQFF
j_call: TRBJ2-7; d_call: TRBD1; clone_size: many; v_call: TRBV30; cdr3_length: 13; cdr3_nt: TGTGCCTGGGGGGACAGAGTCGTCTACGAGCAGTACTTC; cdr3_aa: CAWGDRVVYEQYF
j_call: TRBJ1-2; d_call: .; clone_size: few; v_call: TRBV19; cdr3_length: 12; cdr3_nt: TGTGCCAGCGCCGGGGGGCATAGCGGCTACACCTTC; cdr3_aa: CASAGGHSGYTF
j_call: TRBJ1-4; d_call: TRBD1; clone_size: few; v_call: TRBV7-9; cdr3_length: 15; cdr3_nt: TGTGCCAGCAGTTTCCCGGGACAGGGGCTTGAAAAACTGTTTTTT; cdr3_aa: CASSFPGQGLEKLFF
j_call: TRBJ1-5; d_call: TRBD1; clone_size: .; v_call: TRBV6-1; cdr3_length: 14; cdr3_nt: TGTGCCGTCAGGGGGACAGGGTCGGCTCAGCCCCAGCATTTT; cdr3_aa: CAVRGTGSAQPQHF
j_call: TRBJ2-1; d_call: TRBD1; clone_size: many; v_call: TRBV10-3; cdr3_length: 15; cdr3_nt: TGTGCCATCAAACCCGCCGGGACAGGGAACAATGAGCAGTTCTTC; cdr3_aa: CAIKPAGTGNNEQFF
j_call: TRBJ2-4; d_call: .; clone_size: .; v_call: TRBV3-1; cdr3_length: 14; cdr3_nt: TGTGCCAGCATCCAGGGACACCAAGAAAACATTCAGTACTTC; cdr3_aa: CASIQGHQENIQYF
j_call: TRBJ2-5; d_call: .; clone_size: many; v_call: TRBV7-2; cdr3_length: 13; cdr3_nt: TGTGCCAGCTCAGGAGGCTACCAAGAGACCCAGTACTTC; cdr3_aa: CASSGGYQETQYF
j_call: TRBJ2-1; d_call: TRBD2; clone_size: once; v_call: TRBV11-2; cdr3_length: 17; cdr3_nt: TGTGCCAGCAGCTTAGGGGGGGAGGGCCTGTCCTACAATGAGCAGTTCTTC; cdr3_aa: CASSLGGEGLSYNEQFF
j_call: TRBJ1-5; d_call: TRBD1; clone_size: many; v_call: TRBV2; cdr3_length: 15; cdr3_nt: TGTGCCAGCAGTGGACTCGGACAGGGCAATCAGCCCCAGCATTTT; cdr3_aa: CASSGLGQGNQPQHF
j_call: TRBJ2-2; d_call: .; clone_size: many; v_call: TRBV6-1; cdr3_length: 16; cdr3_nt: TGTGCCAGCAGCGTCCCAGGGGCCGTTAACACCGGGGAGCTGTTTTTT; cdr3_aa: CASSVPGAVNTGELFF